A single sample gave rise to the 22 T cell receptor beta chains below, sequenced in a study of blood T cell repertoires in COVID-19. Data came from immunoSEQ multiplex PCR; TCRdb stores just in-frame clones and leaves some out. The sample holds about 310,000 clones, roughly 88% seen once. Sequencing used peripheral blood. Receptors originate from a woman aged 25 to 39 with COVID-19, enrolled during active disease.

DNA for the CDR3: TGTGCCAGTAGACTTTCCGGGACAACAAGCAATCAGCCCCAGCATTTT. Residues: CASRLSGTTSNQPQHF. The chain combines TRBV19 with TRBJ1-5; D possibly corresponds to TRBD1 (6 bases). Trimming took off 6 bases at V and 1 base at J, with 16 bases between the two ends. The CDR3 totals 16 residues. CDR1 LNHDA and CDR2 SQIVND come from the germline V gene (reference sequence).

This chain joins TRBV5-1 and TRBJ2-2; 12 bases are shared with TRBD2. Trimming took 0 bases from V and 7 from J; bases not matched to a gene: 10. This CDR3 region has 18 residues. The germline V gene has CDR1 SGHRS and CDR2 YFSETQ. The CDR3 here is CASSLASTSGGGFGELFF. CDR3 sequence (DNA): TGCGCCAGCAGCTTGGCTTCGACTAGCGGGGGAGGCTTCGGGGAGCTGTTTTTT.

This rearrangement joins TRBV5-6 to TRBJ1-1; weak D call: TRBD1 (5 bases). V lost 4 bases and J 6 bases, leaving 13 bases between the germline ends. The CDR3 runs to 13 residues. Per the germline V gene, CDR1 is SGHDT and CDR2 is YYEEEE. Here the CDR3 DNA reads TGTGCCAGCAGCCGGTTAGGGGTCGCTGAAGCTTTCTTT. Translating it yields CASSRLGVAEAFF.

This chain joins TRBV19 and TRBJ2-3, with a weak D call TRBD1 (5 bases). The CDR3 spans 15 residues. Germline loops: CDR1 LNHDA, CDR2 SQIVND (reference sequence). V was pared by 3 bases and J by 4 bases, with 14 bases between. The CDR3 nucleotides are TGTGCCAGTAGTATCCAGGTGCAGGGTTCAGATACGCAGTATTTT. Residues: CASSIQVQGSDTQYF. Filled out from reference TRBV19 and TRBJ2-3, the complete variable domain reads DGGITQSPKYLFRKEGQNVTLSCEQNLNHDAMYWYRQDPGQGLRLIYYSQIVNDFQKGDIAEGYSVSREKKESFPLTVTSAQKNPTAFYLCASSIQVQGSDTQYFGPGTRLTVL.

For this clone: Germline and junction disagree at one end, which may indicate a read error. The chain has TRBV7-2 and TRBJ2-7; 15 bases agree with TRBD2. The CDR3 has 16 amino acids. Per the germline V gene, CDR1 is SGHTA and CDR2 is FQGNSA. This CDR3 reads CASSSRGTSGRYVQYF. The CDR3 nucleotides are TGTGCCAGCAGCTCCCGAGGGACTAGCGGGAGGTACGTGCAGTACTTC.

CDR3 DNA sequence: TGTGCCAGCACCGTGGACACCGCTAATGAAAAACTGTTTTTT. Translation gives CASTVDTANEKLFF. The chain carries TRBV3-1 (or the pseudogene TRBV3-2) and TRBJ1-4, with D perhaps matching TRBD1 (5 bases). The V gene lost 7 bases and the J gene lost 3 bases, with 12 bases spanning the gap. Germline CDR1 and CDR2: LGHDT and YNNKEL (reference sequence). The CDR3 is 14 amino acids.

This clone was detected only once. J is TRBJ1-2 and V is TRBV20-1; a weak D match, TRBD1 (5 bases). The length of the CDR3 is 14 residues. V was pared by 3 bases and J by 7 bases, with 18 bases between. CDR1 is DFQATT, CDR2 SNEGSKA, per germline (reference sequence). DNA of the CDR3: TGCAGTGCTAGTCAACAGGCAGGGTTAAGTGGCTACACCTTC. Translation gives CSASQQAGLSGYTF.

In regard to this clone: One junction end does not reproduce the germline sequence, and a read error may be involved. The rearrangement uses TRBV7-9 and TRBJ1-2, with 8 bases fitting TRBD1. The CDR3 length is 14 residues. Germline values: CDR1 SEHNR, CDR2 FQNEAQ (reference sequence). Here the CDR3 DNA reads TGTGCCAGCAGCTTAGCGGGACAGGAGGAAGGCTACATCTTC. It translates to CASSLAGQEEGYIF.

V gene TRBV5-1 combines with J gene TRBJ2-7; 8 bases line up with TRBD1. The CDR3 covers 17 residues. V lost 0 bases and J lost 2; bases outside the gene matches: 10. The germline gives CDR1 SGHRS, CDR2 YFSETQ. The DNA for the CDR3 is TGCGCCAGCAGCTTGGCCATACGGGGACAGGTCCCCTACGAGCAGTACTTC. Its protein is CASSLAIRGQVPYEQYF.

CDR3 in DNA: TGTGCCAGCAGTGGTGGACTAGCTGGGAGAGGTGGTGAGCAGTTCTTC. This translates into CASSGGLAGRGGEQFF. The chain couples TRBV25-1 to TRBJ2-1, with TRBD2 matching over 8 bases. Trimming at V came to 4 bases and at J to 9 bases, leaving 14 bases not matched to a gene. This CDR3 contains 16 residues. Germline loops: CDR1 MGHDK, CDR2 SYGVNS.

The chain recombines TRBV24-1 with TRBJ1-2; 9 bases align to TRBD1. CDR3 length: 12 amino acids. Germline CDR1 KGHDR, CDR2 SFDVKD. V lost 9 bases, J lost 8 bases, and 6 bases stayed unmatched. CDR3 in amino acids: CATLGQGGGYTF. The CDR3 coding sequence is TGTGCCACCCTGGGACAGGGAGGCGGCTACACCTTC.

This chain links TRBV19 with TRBJ2-1; 10 bases are a match to TRBD1. Germline V lookup: CDR1 LNHDA, CDR2 SQIVND (reference sequence). Trimming cost V 0 bases and J 12 bases; bases outside gene matches: 2. This CDR3 comprises 13 residues. This CDR3 reads CASSIERTGGQFF. The CDR3 nucleotides are TGTGCCAGTAGTATAGAGAGGACAGGGGGGCAGTTCTTC.

The chain recombines TRBV11-2 with TRBJ2-1; 9 bases align to TRBD2. In germline, CDR1 is SGHAT, CDR2 FQNNGV. The CDR3 has 17 amino acids. The junction had 5 bases not matched to a gene; V was cut back by 2 bases and J by 0 bases. The CDR3: CASSLRASGISYNEQFF. DNA for the CDR3: TGTGCCAGCAGCTTAAGGGCTAGCGGGATCTCCTACAATGAGCAGTTCTTC.

The chain uses TRBV4-1 and TRBJ2-5, with a possible D match to TRBD2 (5 bases). Trimming cost V 0 bases and J 1 base, with 9 bases left between them. Germline CDR1 reads MGHRA; CDR2 reads YSYEKL. The CDR3 extends over 15 amino acids. The CDR3 sequence: CASSQDRRVQETQYF. DNA of the CDR3: TGCGCCAGCAGCCAAGATCGGCGGGTCCAAGAGACCCAGTACTTC.

This clone is labeled as medium-sized (0.01 to 0.1%). V is TRBV27 and J is TRBJ2-7; TRBD1 might be the D (6 bases). Germline assignment: CDR1 MNHEY and CDR2 SMNVEV (reference sequence). V was cut by 8 bases and J by 3 bases, with 8 bases left in between. The CDR3 loop spans 11 amino acids. The DNA for the CDR3 is TGTGCCAGCCGGGACAACTACGAGCAGTACTTC. Amino acids: CASRDNYEQYF.

The gene calls are TRBV5-5 and TRBJ2-3; weak D call: TRBD1 (6 bases). The CDR3 runs 12 residues. Trimming cost V 4 bases and J 6 bases, with 9 bases left between them. The germline V gene encodes CDR1 SGHKS and CDR2 YYEKEE (reference sequence). The CDR3 region is CASSRTEDTQYF. The CDR3 region has the DNA TGTGCCAGCAGCCGGACAGAGGATACGCAGTATTTT.

In its sample, this clone was seen once. V usage is TRBV30 and J usage is TRBJ1-2, with a weak D call TRBD1 (5 bases). V gave up 3 bases and J gave up 7 bases, with 9 bases separating them. Germline V gene sequence: CDR1 GTSNPN, CDR2 SVGIG (reference sequence). CDR3 length: 11 amino acids. The CDR3 nucleotides are TGTGCCTGGAGCGCGGGGGTTGGCTACACCTTC. Its protein is CAWSAGVGYTF.

The rearrangement joins TRBV5-1 to TRBJ1-2, with D unclear. V lost 4 bases to trimming and J lost 7 bases, with 14 bases between them. Germline assignment: CDR1 SGHRS and CDR2 YFSETQ. The CDR3 is 13 amino acids. In nucleotides, the CDR3 is TGCGCCAGCAGCAACGAGGCCTTAAGTGGCTACACCTTC. It specifies CASSNEALSGYTF.

The genes are TRBV19 and TRBJ2-4; 10 bases align to TRBD1. Germline V gene data show CDR1 as LNHDA and CDR2 as SQIVND (reference sequence). V was clipped by 4 bases and J by 5 bases; unmatched bases: 11. This CDR3 region has 17 residues. CDR3 in DNA: TGTGCCAGTAGTACTTCCGGGACAGGGGTTTCCCAAAACATTCAGTACTTC. Its protein product is CASSTSGTGVSQNIQYF.

The chain couples TRBV5-1 to TRBJ1-2; 10 nucleotides agree with TRBD1. Germline assignment: CDR1 SGHRS and CDR2 YFSETQ. With V trimmed by 4 bases and J by 8 bases, 8 bases remained unmatched. The CDR3 length is 14 residues. CDR3 DNA: TGCGCCAGCAGCCTAGGGACAGGGGAGTTCGGCTACACCTTC. It specifies CASSLGTGEFGYTF. Complete variable domain (other parts from reference TRBV5-1 and TRBJ1-2): KAGVTQTPRYLIKTRGQQVTLSCSPISGHRSVSWYQQTPGQGLQFLFEYFSETQRNKGNFPGRFSGRQFSNSRSEMNVSTLELGDSALYLCASSLGTGEFGYTFGSGTRLTVV.

V and J are TRBV5-4 and TRBJ2-7; 7 bases line up with TRBD2. The CDR3 runs 15 residues. Germline CDR1 reads SGHNT; CDR2 reads YYREEE (reference sequence). J gave up 2 bases and V 5 bases, and 10 bases lay outside the gene matches. CDR3 sequence reads: CASSFGRGVAYEQYF. The CDR3 nucleotides are TGTGCCAGCAGTTTCGGACGGGGGGTGGCCTACGAGCAGTACTTC.

The rearrangement links TRBV3-1 (or the pseudogene TRBV3-2) to TRBJ1-1, with D possibly TRBD1 on 6 matching bases. Germline V CDR1 and CDR2: LGHDT, YNNKEL (reference sequence). The V gene lost 4 bases and the J gene lost 2 bases, with 11 bases spanning the gap. The CDR3 loop spans 14 amino acids. This CDR3 reads CASSLRDTNTEAFF. Here the CDR3 DNA reads TGTGCCAGCAGCCTCCGGGACACAAACACTGAAGCTTTCTTT.